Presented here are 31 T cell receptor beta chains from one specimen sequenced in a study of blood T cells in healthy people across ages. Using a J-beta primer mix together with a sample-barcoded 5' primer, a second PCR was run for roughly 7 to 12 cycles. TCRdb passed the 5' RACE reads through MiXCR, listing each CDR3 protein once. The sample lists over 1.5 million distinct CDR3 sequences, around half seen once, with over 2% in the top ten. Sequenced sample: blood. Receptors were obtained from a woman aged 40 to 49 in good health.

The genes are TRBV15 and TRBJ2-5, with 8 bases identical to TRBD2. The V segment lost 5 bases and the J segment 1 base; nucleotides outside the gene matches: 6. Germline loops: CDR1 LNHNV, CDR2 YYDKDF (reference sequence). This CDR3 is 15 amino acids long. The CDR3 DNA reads TGTGCCACCAGCGGGATAAGCGGGGGCCAAGAGACCCAGTACTTC. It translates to CATSGISGGQETQYF.

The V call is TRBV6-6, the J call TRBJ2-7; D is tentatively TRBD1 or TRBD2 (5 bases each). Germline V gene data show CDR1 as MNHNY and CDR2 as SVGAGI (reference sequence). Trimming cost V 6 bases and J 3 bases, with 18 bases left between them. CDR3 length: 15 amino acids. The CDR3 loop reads CASSPTEGNNYEQYF. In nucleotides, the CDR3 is TGTGCCAGCAGCCCGACCGAGGGGAATAACTACGAGCAGTACTTC.

CDR3 residues: CASRTRIASTDTQYF. CDR3 DNA sequence: TGTGCCAGCAGGACTAGGATAGCTAGCACAGATACGCAGTATTTT. The chain joins TRBV6-2 or TRBV6-3 to TRBJ2-3; possibly TRBD2 for D (6 bases). Trimming left V 6 bases short and J 0 bases short, with 13 bases between. CDR3 length equals 15 residues. The V gene's germline CDR1 is MNHEY and CDR2 SVGEGT.

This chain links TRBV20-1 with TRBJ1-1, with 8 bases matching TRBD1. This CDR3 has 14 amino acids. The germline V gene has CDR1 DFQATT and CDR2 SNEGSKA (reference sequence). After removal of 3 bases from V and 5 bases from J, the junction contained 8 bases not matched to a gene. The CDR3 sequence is CSASPGGSRTEAFF. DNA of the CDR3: TGCAGTGCTAGTCCAGGGGGCTCAAGGACTGAAGCTTTCTTT.

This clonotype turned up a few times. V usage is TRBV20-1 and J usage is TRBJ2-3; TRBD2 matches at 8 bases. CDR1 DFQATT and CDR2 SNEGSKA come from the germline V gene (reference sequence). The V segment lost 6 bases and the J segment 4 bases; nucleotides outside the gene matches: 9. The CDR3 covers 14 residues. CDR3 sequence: CSAPEGLEADTQYF. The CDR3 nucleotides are TGCAGTGCCCCTGAGGGACTAGAAGCAGATACGCAGTATTTT.

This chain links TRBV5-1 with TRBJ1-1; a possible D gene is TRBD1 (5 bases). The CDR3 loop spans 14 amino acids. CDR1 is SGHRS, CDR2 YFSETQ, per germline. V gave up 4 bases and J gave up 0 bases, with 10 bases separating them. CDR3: CASSKDSLNTEAFF. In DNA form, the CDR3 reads TGCGCCAGCAGCAAAGACAGTCTGAACACTGAAGCTTTCTTT.

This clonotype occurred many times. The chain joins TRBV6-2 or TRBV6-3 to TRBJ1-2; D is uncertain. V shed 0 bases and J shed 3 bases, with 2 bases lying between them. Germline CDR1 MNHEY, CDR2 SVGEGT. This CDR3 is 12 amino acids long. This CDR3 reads CASSYSDYGYTF. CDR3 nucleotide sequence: TGTGCCAGCAGTTACTCTGACTATGGCTACACCTTC.

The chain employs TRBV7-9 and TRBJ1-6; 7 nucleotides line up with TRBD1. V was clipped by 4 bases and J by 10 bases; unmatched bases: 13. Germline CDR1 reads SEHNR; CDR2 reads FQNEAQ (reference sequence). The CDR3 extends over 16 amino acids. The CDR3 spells CASSSPFEQGTSPLHF. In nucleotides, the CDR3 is TGTGCCAGCAGCTCCCCCTTTGAACAGGGGACCTCACCCCTCCACTTT.

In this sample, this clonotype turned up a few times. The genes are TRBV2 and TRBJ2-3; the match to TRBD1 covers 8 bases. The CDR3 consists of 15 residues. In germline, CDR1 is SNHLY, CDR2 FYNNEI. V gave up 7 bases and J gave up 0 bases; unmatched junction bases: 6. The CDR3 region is CASTGQGLSTDTQYF. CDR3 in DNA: TGTGCCAGCACCGGACAGGGTTTGAGCACAGATACGCAGTATTTT.

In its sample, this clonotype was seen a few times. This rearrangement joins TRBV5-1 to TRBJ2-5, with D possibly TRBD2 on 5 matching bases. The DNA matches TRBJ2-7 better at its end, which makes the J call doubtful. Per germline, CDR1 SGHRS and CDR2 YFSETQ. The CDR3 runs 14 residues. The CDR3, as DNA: TGCGCCAGCAGCTTAGCGGCGGCACATTACGAGCAGTACTTC. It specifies CASSLAAAHYEQYF.

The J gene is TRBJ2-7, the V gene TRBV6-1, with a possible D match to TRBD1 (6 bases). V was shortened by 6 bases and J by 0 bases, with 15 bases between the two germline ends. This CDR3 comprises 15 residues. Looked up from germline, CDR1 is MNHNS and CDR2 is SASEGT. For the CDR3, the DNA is TGTGCCAGCAGCCCCACAGGGTTTGGCTCCTACGAGCAGTACTTC. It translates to CASSPTGFGSYEQYF.

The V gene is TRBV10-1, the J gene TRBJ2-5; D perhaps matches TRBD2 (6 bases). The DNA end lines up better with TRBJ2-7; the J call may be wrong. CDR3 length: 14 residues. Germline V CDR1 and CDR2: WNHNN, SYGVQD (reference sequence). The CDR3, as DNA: TGCGCCAGCAGTGAGGCGGGGAGGAGGGACGAGCAGTACTTC. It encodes CASSEAGRRDEQYF.

CDR3 nucleotides: TGTGCCAGCAGCTTAGCGGGACAGGGGATGTACAATGAGCAGTTCTTC. It is translated as CASSLAGQGMYNEQFF. V gene TRBV7-2 combines with J gene TRBJ2-1; 10 nucleotides match TRBD1. After removal of 0 bases from V and 4 bases from J, the junction contained 3 bases not matched to a gene. The germline gives CDR1 SGHTA, CDR2 FQGNSA. The length of the CDR3 is 16 residues.

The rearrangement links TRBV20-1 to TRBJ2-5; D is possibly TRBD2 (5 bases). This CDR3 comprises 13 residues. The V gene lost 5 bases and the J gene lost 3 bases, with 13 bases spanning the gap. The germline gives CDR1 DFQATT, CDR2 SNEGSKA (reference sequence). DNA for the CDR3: TGCAGTGCTTATCAGGACTGGGAAGAGACCCAGTACTTC. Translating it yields CSAYQDWEETQYF.

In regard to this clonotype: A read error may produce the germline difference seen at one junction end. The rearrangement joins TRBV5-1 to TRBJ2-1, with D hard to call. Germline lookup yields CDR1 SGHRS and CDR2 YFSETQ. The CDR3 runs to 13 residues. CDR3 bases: TGCGCCAGCAGCCGAATCGCGTACAATGAGCGGTTCTTC. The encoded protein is CASSRIAYNERFF.

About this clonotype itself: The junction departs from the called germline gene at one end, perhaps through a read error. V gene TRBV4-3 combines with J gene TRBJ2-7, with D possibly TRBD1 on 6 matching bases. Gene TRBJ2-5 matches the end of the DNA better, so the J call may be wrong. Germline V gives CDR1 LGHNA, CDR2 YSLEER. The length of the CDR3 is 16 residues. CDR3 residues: CVSSQDRRWLRETQYF. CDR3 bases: TGCGTCAGCAGCCAAGACAGGCGATGGCTACGGGAGACCCAGTACTTC.

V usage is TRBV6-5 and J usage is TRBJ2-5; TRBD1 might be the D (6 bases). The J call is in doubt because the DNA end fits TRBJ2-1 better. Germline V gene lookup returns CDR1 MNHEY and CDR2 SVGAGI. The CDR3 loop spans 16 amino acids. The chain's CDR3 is CASSRPGDRSQETQFF. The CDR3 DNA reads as TGTGCCAGCAGTCGACCCGGTGACAGGTCGCAAGAGACCCAGTTCTTC.

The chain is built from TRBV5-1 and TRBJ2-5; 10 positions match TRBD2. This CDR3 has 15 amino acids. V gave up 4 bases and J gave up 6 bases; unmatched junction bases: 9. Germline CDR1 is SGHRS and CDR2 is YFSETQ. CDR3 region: CASSNKAGGLQTQYF. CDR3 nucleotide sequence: TGCGCCAGCAGCAATAAAGCGGGGGGGCTGCAGACCCAGTACTTC.

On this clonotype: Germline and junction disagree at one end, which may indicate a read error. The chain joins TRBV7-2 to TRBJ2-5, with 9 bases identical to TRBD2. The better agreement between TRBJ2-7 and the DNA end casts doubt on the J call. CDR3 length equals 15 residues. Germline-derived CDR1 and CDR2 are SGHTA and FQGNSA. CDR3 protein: CAGSLLAGGFYEQYF. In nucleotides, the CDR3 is TGTGCCGGCAGCTTACTGGCGGGGGGGTTCTACGAGCAGTACTTC.

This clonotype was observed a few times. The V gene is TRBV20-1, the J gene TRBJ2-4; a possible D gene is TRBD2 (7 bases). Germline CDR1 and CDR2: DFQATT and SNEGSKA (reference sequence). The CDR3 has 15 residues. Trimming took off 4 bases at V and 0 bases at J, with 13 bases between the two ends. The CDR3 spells CSATLGGLAKNIQYF. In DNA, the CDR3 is TGCAGTGCTACCCTCGGGGGGCTAGCCAAAAACATTCAGTACTTC.

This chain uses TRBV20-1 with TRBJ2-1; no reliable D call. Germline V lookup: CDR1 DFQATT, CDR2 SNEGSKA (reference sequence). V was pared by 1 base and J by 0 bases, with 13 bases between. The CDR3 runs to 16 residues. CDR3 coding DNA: TGCAGTGCTAGAGCGTTTGCAAAGAGCTCCTACAATGAGCAGTTCTTC. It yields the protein CSARAFAKSSYNEQFF.

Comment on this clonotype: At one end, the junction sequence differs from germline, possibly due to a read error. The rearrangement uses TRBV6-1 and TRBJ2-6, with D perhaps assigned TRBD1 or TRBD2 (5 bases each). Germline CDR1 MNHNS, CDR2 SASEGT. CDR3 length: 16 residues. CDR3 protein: CASSETGLAGADVLTF. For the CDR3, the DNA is TGTGCCAGCAGTGAAACAGGACTGGCTGGGGCCGACGTCCTGACTTTC.

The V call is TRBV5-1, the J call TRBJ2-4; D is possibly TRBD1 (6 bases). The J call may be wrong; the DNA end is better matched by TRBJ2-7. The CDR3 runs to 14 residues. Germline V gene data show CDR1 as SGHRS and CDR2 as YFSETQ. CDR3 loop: CASSPGTTIYEQYF. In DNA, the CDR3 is TGCGCCAGCAGCCCCGGGACAACGATCTACGAGCAGTACTTC.

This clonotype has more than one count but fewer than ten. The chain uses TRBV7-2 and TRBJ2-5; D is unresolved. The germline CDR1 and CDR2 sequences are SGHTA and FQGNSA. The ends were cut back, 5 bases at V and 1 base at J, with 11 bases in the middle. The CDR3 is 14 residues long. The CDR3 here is CASSRHSVQETQYF. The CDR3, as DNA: TGTGCCAGCAGCCGGCACAGTGTCCAAGAGACCCAGTACTTC.

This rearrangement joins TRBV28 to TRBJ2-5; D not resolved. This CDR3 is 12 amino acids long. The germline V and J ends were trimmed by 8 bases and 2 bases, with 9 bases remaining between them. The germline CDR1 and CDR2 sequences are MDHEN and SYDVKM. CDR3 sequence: CASGDRQETQYF. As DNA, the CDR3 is TGTGCCAGCGGCGACCGACAAGAGACCCAGTACTTC.

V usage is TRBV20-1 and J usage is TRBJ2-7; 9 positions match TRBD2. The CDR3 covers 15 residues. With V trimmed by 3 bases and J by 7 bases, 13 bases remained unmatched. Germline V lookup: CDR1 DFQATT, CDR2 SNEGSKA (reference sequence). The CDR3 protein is CSASPRLAGYNEQYF. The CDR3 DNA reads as TGCAGTGCTAGTCCTCGGCTAGCGGGGTACAATGAGCAGTACTTC.

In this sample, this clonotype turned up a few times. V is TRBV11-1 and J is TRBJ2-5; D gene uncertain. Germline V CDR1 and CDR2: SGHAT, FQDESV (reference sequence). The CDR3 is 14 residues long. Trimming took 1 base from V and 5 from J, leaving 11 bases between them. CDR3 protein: CASSLGWESETQYF. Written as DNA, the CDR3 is TGTGCCAGCAGCTTAGGTTGGGAAAGCGAGACCCAGTACTTC.

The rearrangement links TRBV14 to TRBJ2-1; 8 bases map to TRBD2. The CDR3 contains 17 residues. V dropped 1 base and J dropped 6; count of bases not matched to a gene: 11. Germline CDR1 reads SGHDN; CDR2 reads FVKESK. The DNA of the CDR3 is TGTGCCAGCAGCCAAGTTTTGGGACTAGATGGTGGCAATGAGCAGTTCTTC. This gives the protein CASSQVLGLDGGNEQFF.

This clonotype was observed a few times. CDR3 in DNA: TGTGCCACCAGTGACAGGAATGAGCAGTTCTTC. This sequence encodes CATSDRNEQFF. The V gene is TRBV24-1, the J gene TRBJ2-1; D ambiguous. CDR3 length: 11 amino acids. The V gene lost 4 bases and the J gene lost 7 bases, with 4 bases spanning the gap. Germline V CDR1 and CDR2: KGHDR, SFDVKD.

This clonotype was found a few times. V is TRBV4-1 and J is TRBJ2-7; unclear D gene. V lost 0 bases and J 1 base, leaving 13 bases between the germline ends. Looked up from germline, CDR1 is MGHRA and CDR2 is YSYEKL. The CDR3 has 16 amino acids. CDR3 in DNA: TGCGCCAGCAGCCAAGAGCCCGACATTGCATCCTACGAGCAGTACTTC. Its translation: CASSQEPDIASYEQYF.

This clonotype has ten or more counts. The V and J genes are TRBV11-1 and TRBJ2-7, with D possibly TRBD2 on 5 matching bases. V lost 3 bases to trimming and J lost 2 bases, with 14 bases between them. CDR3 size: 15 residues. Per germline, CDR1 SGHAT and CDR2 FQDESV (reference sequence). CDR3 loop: CASSFGVSGPYEQYF. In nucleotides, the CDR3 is TGTGCCAGCAGCTTCGGGGTGAGCGGCCCCTACGAGCAGTACTTC. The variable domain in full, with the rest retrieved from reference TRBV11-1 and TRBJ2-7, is EAEVAQSPRYKITEKSQAVAFWCDPISGHATLYWYRQILGQGPELLVQFQDESVVDDSQLPKDRFSAERLKGVDSTLKIQPAELGDSAMYLCASSFGVSGPYEQYFGPGTRLTVT.